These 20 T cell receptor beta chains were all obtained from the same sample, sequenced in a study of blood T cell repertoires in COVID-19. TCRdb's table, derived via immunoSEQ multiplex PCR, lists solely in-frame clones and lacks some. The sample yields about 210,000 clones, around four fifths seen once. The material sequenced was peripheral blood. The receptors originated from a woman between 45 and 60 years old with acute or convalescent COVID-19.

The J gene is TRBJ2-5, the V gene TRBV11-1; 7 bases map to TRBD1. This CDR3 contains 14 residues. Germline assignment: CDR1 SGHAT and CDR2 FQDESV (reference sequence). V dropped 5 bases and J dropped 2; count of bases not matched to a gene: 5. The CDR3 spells CASSADRVQETQYF. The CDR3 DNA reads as TGTGCCAGCAGCGCCGACAGGGTGCAAGAGACCCAGTACTTC.

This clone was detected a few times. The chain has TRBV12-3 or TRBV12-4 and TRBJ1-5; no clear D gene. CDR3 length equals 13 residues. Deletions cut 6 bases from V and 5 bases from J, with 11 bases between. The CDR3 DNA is TGTGCCAGCAGCCCCGTCGTAGATCAGCCCCAGCATTTT. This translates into CASSPVVDQPQHF.

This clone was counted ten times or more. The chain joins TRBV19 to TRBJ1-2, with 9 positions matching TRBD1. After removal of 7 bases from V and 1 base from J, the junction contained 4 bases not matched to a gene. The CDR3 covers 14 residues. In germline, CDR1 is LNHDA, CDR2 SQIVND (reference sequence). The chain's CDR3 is CASTGTGINYGYTF. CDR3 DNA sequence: TGTGCCAGTACCGGGACAGGGATTAACTATGGCTACACCTTC.

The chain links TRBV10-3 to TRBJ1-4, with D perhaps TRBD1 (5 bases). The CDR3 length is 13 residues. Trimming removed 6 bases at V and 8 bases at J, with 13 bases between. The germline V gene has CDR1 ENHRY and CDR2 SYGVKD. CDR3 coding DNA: TGTGCCATCAGAGTGTGGGGGGGAGAAAAACTGTTTTTT. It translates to CAIRVWGGEKLFF.

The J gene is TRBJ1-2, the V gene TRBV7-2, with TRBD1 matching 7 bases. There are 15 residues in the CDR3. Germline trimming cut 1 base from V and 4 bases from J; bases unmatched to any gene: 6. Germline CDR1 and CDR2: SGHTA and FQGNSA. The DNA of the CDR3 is TGTGCCAGCAGCTTAGACCCGGGACAGTCCTATGGCTACACCTTC. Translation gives CASSLDPGQSYGYTF.

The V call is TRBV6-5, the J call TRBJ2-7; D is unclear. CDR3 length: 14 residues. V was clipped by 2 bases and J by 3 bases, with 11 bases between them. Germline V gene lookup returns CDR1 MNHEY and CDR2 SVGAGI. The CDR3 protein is CASSYTLQNYEQYF. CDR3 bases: TGTGCCAGCAGTTACACCCTTCAGAACTACGAGCAGTACTTC.

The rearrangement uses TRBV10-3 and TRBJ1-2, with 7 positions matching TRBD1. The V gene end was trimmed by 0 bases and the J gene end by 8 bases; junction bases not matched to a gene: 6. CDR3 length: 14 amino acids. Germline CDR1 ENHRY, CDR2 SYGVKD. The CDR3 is CAISESDRPAGYTF. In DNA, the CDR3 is TGTGCCATCAGTGAGTCGGACAGGCCGGCAGGCTACACCTTC.

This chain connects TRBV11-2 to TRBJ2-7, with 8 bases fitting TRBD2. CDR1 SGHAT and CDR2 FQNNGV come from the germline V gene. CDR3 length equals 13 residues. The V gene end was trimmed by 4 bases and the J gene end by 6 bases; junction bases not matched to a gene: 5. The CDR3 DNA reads TGTGCCAGCAGCTCCGGACTAGCCTCCGAGCAGTACTTC. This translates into CASSSGLASEQYF.

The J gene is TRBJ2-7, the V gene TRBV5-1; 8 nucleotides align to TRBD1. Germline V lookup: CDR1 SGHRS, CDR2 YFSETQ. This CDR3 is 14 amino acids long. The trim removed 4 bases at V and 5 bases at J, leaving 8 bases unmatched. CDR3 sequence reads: CASSAGTGSNEQYF. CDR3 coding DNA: TGCGCCAGCAGCGCCGGGACAGGCAGCAACGAGCAGTACTTC.

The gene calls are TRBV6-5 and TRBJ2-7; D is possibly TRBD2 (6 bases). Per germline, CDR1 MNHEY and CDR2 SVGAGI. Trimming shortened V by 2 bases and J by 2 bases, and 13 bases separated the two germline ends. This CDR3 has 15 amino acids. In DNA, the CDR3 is TGTGCCAGCAGTTACAAATCGGGAGAGACCTACGAGCAGTACTTC. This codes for CASSYKSGETYEQYF.

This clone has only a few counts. The CDR3 DNA reads TGTGCCAGCAGGAGACTAGCGGGAGACACCGGGGAGCTGTTTTTT. Translating it yields CASRRLAGDTGELFF. The chain links TRBV7-3 to TRBJ2-2, with TRBD2 matching 12 bases. The CDR3 runs 15 residues. Looked up from germline, CDR1 is SGHTA and CDR2 is FQGTGA. The J segment lost 3 bases and the V segment lost 6 bases, leaving 2 bases of the junction unmatched. The full variable domain, in which reference TRBV7-3 and TRBJ2-2 provide the parts outside the CDR3, is GAGVSQTPSNKVTEKGKYVELRCDPISGHTALYWYRQSLGQGPEFLIYFQGTGAADDSGLPNDRFFAVRPEGSVSTLKIQRTERGDSAVYLCASRRLAGDTGELFFGEGSRLTVL.

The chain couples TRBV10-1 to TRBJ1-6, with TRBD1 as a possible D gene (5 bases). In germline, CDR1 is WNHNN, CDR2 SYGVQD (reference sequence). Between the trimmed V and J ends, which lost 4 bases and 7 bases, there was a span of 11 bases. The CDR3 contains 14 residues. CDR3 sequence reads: CASSAGGLNSPLHF. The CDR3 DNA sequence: TGCGCCAGCAGTGCCGGGGGATTGAATTCACCCCTCCACTTT.

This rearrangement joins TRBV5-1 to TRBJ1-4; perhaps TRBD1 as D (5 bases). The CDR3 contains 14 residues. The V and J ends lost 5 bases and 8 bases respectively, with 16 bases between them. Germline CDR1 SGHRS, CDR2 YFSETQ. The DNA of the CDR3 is TGCGCCAGCAGACAAGACAGTTCGCGAGAAAAACTGTTTTTT. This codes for CASRQDSSREKLFF.

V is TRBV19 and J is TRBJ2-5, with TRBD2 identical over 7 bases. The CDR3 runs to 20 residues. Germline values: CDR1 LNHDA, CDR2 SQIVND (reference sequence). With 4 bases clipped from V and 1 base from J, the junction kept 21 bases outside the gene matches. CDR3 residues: CASSTIGLGEGLGGQETQYF. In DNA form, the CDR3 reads TGTGCCAGTAGTACAATCGGACTAGGCGAAGGGCTGGGGGGCCAAGAGACCCAGTACTTC.

The CDR3, as DNA: TGCAGTGCTAGGCCCCAGGGAGAGCAGTTCTTC. It translates to CSARPQGEQFF. J is TRBJ2-1 and V is TRBV20-1, with D perhaps TRBD1 (5 bases). The germline gives CDR1 DFQATT, CDR2 SNEGSKA (reference sequence). The CDR3 covers 11 residues. Trimming pared 3 bases from V and 10 bases from J, leaving 10 bases between.

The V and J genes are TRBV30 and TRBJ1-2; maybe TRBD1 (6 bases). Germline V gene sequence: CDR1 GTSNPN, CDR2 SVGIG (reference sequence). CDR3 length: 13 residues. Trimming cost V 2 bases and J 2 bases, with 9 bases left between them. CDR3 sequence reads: CAWSPQGNYGYTF. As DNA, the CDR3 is TGTGCCTGGAGTCCACAGGGCAACTATGGCTACACCTTC.

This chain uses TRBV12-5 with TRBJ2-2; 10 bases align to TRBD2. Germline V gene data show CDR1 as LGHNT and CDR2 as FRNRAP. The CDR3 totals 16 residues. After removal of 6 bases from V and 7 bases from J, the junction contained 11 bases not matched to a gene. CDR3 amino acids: CASGLAGGRGIGELFF. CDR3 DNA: TGTGCTAGTGGGTTAGCGGGAGGACGAGGGATCGGGGAGCTGTTTTTT.

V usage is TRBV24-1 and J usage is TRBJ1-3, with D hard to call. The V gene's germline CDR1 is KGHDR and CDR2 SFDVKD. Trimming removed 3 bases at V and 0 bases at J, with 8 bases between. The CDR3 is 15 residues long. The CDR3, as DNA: TGTGCCACCAGTGATCCGGGATCCTCTGGAAACACCATATATTTT. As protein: CATSDPGSSGNTIYF.

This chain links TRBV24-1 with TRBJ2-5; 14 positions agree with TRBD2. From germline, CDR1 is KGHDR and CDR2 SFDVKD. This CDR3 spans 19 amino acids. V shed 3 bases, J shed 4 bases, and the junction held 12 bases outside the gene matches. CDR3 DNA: TGTGCCACCAGTGATCCGGGACTAGCGGGGGCAGGGGGTCTAGAGACCCAGTACTTC. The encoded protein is CATSDPGLAGAGGLETQYF.

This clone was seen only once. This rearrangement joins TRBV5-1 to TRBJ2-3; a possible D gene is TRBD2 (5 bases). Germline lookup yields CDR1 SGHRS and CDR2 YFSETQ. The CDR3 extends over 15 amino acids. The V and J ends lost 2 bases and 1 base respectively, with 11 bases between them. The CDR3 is CASSFRGSGTDTQYF. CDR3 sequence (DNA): TGCGCCAGCAGCTTTAGAGGGAGTGGCACAGATACGCAGTATTTT.